This TCR beta chain was retrieved from a study of cytomegalovirus exposure and HLA in healthy donors. V shed 7 bases and J 4 bases; nucleotides not matched to a gene: 8. The CDR3 is 14 residues long. Germline assignment: CDR1 LNHNV and CDR2 YYDKDF (reference sequence). PCR employed 60 Vbeta and 13 Jbeta primers. The table came from immunoSEQ multiplex PCR; TCRdb's copy has only in-frame clones and leaves some out. The sample shows about 190,000 clones, roughly 77% of them seen only once. V gene TRBV15 combines with J gene TRBJ1-1; 8 bases align to TRBD1. Sequenced material: PBMCs. The receptor was isolated from a woman aged 25-40 years in good health and CMV-seropositive. This chain's CDR3 is CATTPTGGPTEAFF. CDR3 nucleotides: TGTGCCACCACACCTACAGGGGGACCCACTGAAGCTTTCTTT. Using reference TRBV15 and TRBJ1-1 for the parts outside the CDR3, the full variable domain is DAMVIQNPRYQVTQFGKPVTLSCSQTLNHNVMYWYQQKSSQAPKLLFHYYDKDFNNEADTPDNFQSRRPNTSFCFLDIRSPGLGDTAMYLCATTPTGGPTEAFFGQGTRLTVV.